This entry lists 10 T cell receptor beta chains sequenced from one sample in a study of blood T cell repertoires in COVID-19. The protocol was immunoSEQ multiplex PCR, while the TCRdb copy is restricted to in-frame clones and leaves out a portion. This table has approximately 150,000 clones, more than 75% appearing once. Input material: peripheral blood. The receptors shown here come from a man aged 60 to 75 with acute or convalescent COVID-19.

This clone showed up just once. This chain uses TRBV6-5 with TRBJ1-2, with 7 positions matching TRBD1. V was pared by 9 bases and J by 0 bases, with 4 bases of the junction left unmatched. Germline V CDR1 and CDR2: MNHEY, SVGAGI. This CDR3 comprises 13 residues. DNA of the CDR3: TGTGCCAGGAGGGACAGTTCTAACTATGGCTACACCTTC. As protein: CARRDSSNYGYTF.

The rearrangement links TRBV11-3 to TRBJ1-1; the D is unclear. CDR1 is SGHNT and CDR2 is YENEEA in the germline V gene. V was shortened by 5 bases and J by 1 base, with 8 bases between the two germline ends. The CDR3 covers 13 residues. CDR3 in amino acids: CASSGQENTEAFF. CDR3 coding DNA: TGTGCCAGCAGCGGGCAGGAGAACACTGAAGCTTTCTTT.

V and J are TRBV7-8 and TRBJ2-1, with 7 positions matching TRBD2. V shed 5 bases and J 8 bases; nucleotides not matched to a gene: 3. Germline lookup yields CDR1 SGHVS and CDR2 FQNEAQ. The CDR3 has 12 residues. This CDR3 reads CASSRSGDEQFF. In DNA form, the CDR3 reads TGTGCCAGCAGCCGCAGCGGGGATGAGCAGTTCTTC.

In DNA form, the CDR3 reads TGTGCCAGTAGTATAGCGGGGACAGGGGAAAGGAGCAATCAGCCCCAGCATTTT. Translation gives CASSIAGTGERSNQPQHF. The rearrangement joins TRBV19 to TRBJ1-5, with 10 bases lining up with TRBD1. Germline CDR1 reads LNHDA; CDR2 reads SQIVND (reference sequence). V gave up 1 base and J gave up 1 base; unmatched junction bases: 7. CDR3 length equals 18 residues.

The V gene is TRBV9, the J gene TRBJ2-3; 10 nucleotides line up with TRBD2. CDR3 length: 16 amino acids. V was pared by 3 bases and J by 2 bases, with 6 bases of the junction left unmatched. Germline values: CDR1 SGDLS, CDR2 YYNGEE. The DNA for the CDR3 is TGTGCCAGCAGCGGAAGACTAGCGGGTTTCACAGATACGCAGTATTTT. It translates to CASSGRLAGFTDTQYF.

The CDR3: CASSIGQRLYGYTF. CDR3 nucleotide sequence: TGTGCCAGCAGCATCGGACAGCGATTATATGGCTACACCTTC. V usage is TRBV6-5 and J usage is TRBJ1-2; weak D call: TRBD1 (6 bases). Germline V gene lookup returns CDR1 MNHEY and CDR2 SVGAGI. The CDR3 has 14 amino acids. V was shortened by 6 bases and J by 5 bases, with 16 bases between the two germline ends.

A few counts support this clone. The chain links TRBV6-1 to TRBJ2-1, with 12 nucleotides matching TRBD2. There are 15 residues in the CDR3. The germline V gene encodes CDR1 MNHNS and CDR2 SASEGT. With 3 bases clipped from V and 7 bases from J, the junction kept 4 bases outside the gene matches. The DNA for the CDR3 is TGTGCCAGCAGTGAGCTAGCGGGAGGGCCAAATGAGCAGTTCTTC. Its translation: CASSELAGGPNEQFF.

The rearrangement uses TRBV3-1 (or the pseudogene TRBV3-2) and TRBJ1-3, with TRBD1 matching over 7 bases. The germline gives CDR1 LGHDT, CDR2 YNNKEL (reference sequence). Trimming took 4 bases from V and 9 from J; bases not matched to a gene: 9. CDR3 size: 14 residues. Here the CDR3 reads CASSLSTGIVTIYF. DNA of the CDR3: TGTGCCAGCAGCCTATCGACAGGGATTGTCACCATATATTTT.

V is TRBV11-2 and J is TRBJ2-7; D gene ambiguous. V was pared by 5 bases and J by 0 bases, with 8 bases between. There are 13 residues in the CDR3. CDR1 is SGHAT, CDR2 FQNNGV, per germline. CDR3 sequence reads: CASSAQDSYEQYF. CDR3 nucleotide sequence: TGTGCCAGCAGCGCCCAGGACTCCTACGAGCAGTACTTC.

The chain links TRBV4-1 to TRBJ2-5; the match to TRBD2 covers 15 bases. J lost 4 bases, V lost 4 bases, and 10 bases had no gene match. The CDR3 is 18 residues long. Germline V gene sequence: CDR1 MGHRA, CDR2 YSYEKL. CDR3 nucleotide sequence: TGCGCCAGCAGCCTCGGACTAGCGGGAGGGCCGATCAGAGAGACCCAGTACTTC. The encoded protein is CASSLGLAGGPIRETQYF.